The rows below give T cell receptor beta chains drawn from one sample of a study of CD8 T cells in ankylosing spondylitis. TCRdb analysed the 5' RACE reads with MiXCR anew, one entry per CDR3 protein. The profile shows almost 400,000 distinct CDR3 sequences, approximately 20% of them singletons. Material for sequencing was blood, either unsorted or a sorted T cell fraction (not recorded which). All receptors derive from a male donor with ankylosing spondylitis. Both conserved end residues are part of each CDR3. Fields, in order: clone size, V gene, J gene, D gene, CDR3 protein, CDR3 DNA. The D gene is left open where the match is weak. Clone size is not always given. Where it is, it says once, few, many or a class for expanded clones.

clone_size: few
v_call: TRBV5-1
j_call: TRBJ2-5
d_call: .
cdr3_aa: CASTTNGHLQETQYF
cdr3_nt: TGCGCCAGCACCACCAACGGACACCTCCAAGAGACCCAGTACTTC

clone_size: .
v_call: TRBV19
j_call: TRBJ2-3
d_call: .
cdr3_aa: CASSIRADTQYF
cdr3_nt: TGTGCCAGTAGTATACGAGCAGATACGCAGTATTTT

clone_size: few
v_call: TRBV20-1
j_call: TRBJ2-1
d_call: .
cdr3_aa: CSATSRAVGYNEQFF
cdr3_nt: TGCAGTGCAACTTCGCGGGCAGTGGGTTACAATGAGCAGTTCTTC

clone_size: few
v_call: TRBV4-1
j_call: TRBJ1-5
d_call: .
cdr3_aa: CASSQDQWGGRNQPQHF
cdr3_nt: TGCGCCAGCAGCCAAGATCAATGGGGGGGCAGAAATCAGCCCCAGCATTTT

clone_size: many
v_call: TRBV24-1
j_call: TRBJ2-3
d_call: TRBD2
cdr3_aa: CATQREGLTDTQYF
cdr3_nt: TGTGCCACCCAGCGGGAGGGCCTCACAGATACGCAGTATTTT

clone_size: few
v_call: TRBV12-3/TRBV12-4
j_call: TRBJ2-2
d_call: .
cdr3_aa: CASSFRTVGELFF
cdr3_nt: TGTGCCAGCAGTTTTAGGACAGTCGGGGAGCTGTTTTTT

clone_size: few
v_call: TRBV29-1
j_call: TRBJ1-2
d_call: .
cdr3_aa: CSVEEGFGYGYTF
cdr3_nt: TGCAGCGTTGAAGAAGGGTTCGGCTATGGCTACACCTTC

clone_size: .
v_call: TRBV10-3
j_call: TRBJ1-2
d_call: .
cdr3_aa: CAIRPGTLGYTF
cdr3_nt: TGTGCCATCAGACCCGGGACCCTGGGCTACACCTTC

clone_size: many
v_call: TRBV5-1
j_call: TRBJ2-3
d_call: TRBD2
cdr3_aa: CASSLDFAGELTDTQYF
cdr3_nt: TGCGCCAGCAGCTTGGATTTTGCGGGGGAACTCACAGATACGCAGTATTTT

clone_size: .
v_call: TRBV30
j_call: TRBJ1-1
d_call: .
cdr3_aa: CAWSKRRITEAFF
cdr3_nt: TGTGCCTGGAGTAAAAGGAGGATCACTGAAGCTTTCTTT

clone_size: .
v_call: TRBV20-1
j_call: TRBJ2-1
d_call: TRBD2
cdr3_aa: CSASQLAGANNEQFF
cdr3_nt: TGCAGTGCTAGCCAACTAGCGGGAGCTAACAATGAGCAGTTCTTC

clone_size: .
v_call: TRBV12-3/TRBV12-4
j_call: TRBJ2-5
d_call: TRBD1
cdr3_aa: CASSFRQGPQETQYF
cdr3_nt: TGTGCCAGCAGTTTCCGACAGGGTCCCCAAGAGACCCAGTACTTC

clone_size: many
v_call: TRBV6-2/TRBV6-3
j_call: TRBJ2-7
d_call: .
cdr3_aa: CASAESASSYEQYF
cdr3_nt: TGTGCCAGCGCGGAAAGCGCCTCTTCCTACGAGCAGTACTTC

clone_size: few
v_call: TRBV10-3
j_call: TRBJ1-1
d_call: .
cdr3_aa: CAISYQGMYTEAFF
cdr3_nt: TGTGCCATCAGTTATCAGGGAATGTACACTGAAGCTTTCTTT

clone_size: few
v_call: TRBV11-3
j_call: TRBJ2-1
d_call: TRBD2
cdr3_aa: CASSSTSGYNEQFF
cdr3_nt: TGTGCCAGCAGCTCTACTAGCGGCTACAATGAGCAGTTCTTC

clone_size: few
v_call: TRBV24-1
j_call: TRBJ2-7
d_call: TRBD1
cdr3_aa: CATRSDRGNEQYF
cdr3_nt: TGTGCCACCAGAAGCGACAGGGGGAACGAGCAGTACTTC

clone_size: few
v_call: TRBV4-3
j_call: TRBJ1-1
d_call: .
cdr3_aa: CASSHHNTEAFF
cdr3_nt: TGCGCCAGCAGCCACCATAACACTGAAGCTTTCTTT

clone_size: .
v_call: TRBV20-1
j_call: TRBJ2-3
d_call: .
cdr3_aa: CSAPAGQDTQYF
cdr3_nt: TGCAGTGCTCCGGCGGGGCAGGATACGCAGTATTTT

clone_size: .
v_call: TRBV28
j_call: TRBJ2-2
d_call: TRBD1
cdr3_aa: CASSKTGRAGELFF
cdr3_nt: TGTGCCAGCAGTAAGACAGGGAGAGCCGGGGAGCTGTTTTTT

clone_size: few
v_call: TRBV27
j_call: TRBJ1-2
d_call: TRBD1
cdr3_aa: CASSLAQGVTTSGYTF
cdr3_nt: TGTGCCAGCAGTTTGGCCCAGGGGGTGACGACTTCTGGCTACACCTTC

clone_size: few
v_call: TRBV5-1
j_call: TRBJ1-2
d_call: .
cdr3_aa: CASRWDLANYGYTF
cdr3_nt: TGCGCCAGCAGGTGGGATCTTGCCAACTATGGCTACACCTTC

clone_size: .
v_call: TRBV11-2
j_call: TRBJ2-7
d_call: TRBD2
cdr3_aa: CASSSLSGRAHEQYF
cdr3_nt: TGTGCCAGCAGCTCATTAAGCGGGAGGGCTCACGAGCAGTACTTC

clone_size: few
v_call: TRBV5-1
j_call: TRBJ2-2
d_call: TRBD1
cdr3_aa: CASSSHADRGATGELFF
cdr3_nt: TGCGCCAGCAGCTCCCACGCCGACAGGGGGGCCACCGGGGAGCTGTTTTTT

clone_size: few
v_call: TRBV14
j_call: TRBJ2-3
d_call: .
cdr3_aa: CASSLILGGTDTQYF
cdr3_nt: TGTGCCAGCAGCCTGATCCTGGGGGGCACAGATACGCAGTATTTT

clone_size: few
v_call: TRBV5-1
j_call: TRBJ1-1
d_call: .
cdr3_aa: CASSSKPPGTNTEAFF
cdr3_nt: TGCGCCAGCAGCTCGAAACCCCCAGGAACGAACACTGAAGCTTTCTTT

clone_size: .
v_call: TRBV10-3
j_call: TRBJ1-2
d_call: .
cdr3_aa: CAISEWETSMANYGYTF
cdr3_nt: TGTGCCATCAGTGAGTGGGAGACAAGCATGGCTAACTATGGCTACACCTTC

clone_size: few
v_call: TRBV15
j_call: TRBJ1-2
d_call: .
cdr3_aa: CATSRARAYGGYTF
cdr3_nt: TGTGCCACCAGCAGAGCCAGGGCTTACGGTGGCTACACCTTC

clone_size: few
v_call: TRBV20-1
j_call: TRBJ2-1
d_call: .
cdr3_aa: CSAKAGEVYNEQFF
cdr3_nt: TGCAGTGCTAAAGCGGGCGAAGTCTACAATGAGCAGTTCTTC

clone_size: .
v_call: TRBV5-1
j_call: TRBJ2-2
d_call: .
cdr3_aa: CASSFTLYTGELFF
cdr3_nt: TGCGCCAGCAGCTTCACTCTATACACCGGGGAGCTGTTTTTT

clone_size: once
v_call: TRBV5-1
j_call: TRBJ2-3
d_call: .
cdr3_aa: CASSLDTSTDTQYF
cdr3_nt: TGCGCCAGCAGCTTGGATACTAGCACAGATACGCAGTATTTT

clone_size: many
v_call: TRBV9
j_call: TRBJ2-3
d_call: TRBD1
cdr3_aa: CASSHHGDRRVDTQYF
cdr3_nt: TGTGCCAGCAGTCACCACGGGGACAGGAGGGTAGATACGCAGTATTTT

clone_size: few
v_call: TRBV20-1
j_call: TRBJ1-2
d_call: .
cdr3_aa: CSARATGRLQGYTF
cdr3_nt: TGCAGTGCTAGAGCTACAGGGAGGCTTCAGGGCTACACCTTC

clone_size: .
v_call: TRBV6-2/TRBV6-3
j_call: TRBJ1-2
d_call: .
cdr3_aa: CASSQERRGGYTF
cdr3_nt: TGTGCCAGCAGTCAGGAAAGAAGGGGCGGCTACACCTTC

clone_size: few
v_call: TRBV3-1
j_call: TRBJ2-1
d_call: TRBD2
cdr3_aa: CASSHVAGSYNEQFF
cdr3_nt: TGTGCCAGCAGCCATGTAGCGGGGTCCTACAATGAGCAGTTCTTC

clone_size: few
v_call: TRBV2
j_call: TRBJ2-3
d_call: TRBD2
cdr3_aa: CASRPILAGYTDTQYF
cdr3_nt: TGTGCCAGCAGACCCATTCTAGCGGGATACACAGATACGCAGTATTTT

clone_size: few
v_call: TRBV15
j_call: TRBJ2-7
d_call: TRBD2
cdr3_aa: CATRRSGSSYEQYF
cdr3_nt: TGTGCCACCCGACGTAGCGGGAGCTCCTACGAGCAGTACTTC

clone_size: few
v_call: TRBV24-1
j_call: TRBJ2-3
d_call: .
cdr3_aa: CATSDFIGSTDTQYF
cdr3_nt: TGTGCCACCAGTGATTTCATAGGGTCCACAGATACGCAGTATTTT

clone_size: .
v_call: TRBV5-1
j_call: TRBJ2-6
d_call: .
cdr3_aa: CASSWVGQPGANVLTF
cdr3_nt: TGCGCCAGCAGCTGGGTAGGGCAACCTGGGGCCAACGTCCTGACTTTC

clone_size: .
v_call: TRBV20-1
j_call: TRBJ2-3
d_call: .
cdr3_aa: CSAREPADTQYF
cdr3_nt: TGCAGTGCTAGAGAACCAGCTGATACGCAGTATTTT

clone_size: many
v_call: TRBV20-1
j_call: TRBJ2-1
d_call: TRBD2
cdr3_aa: CSGRLATGANEQFF
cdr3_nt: TGCAGTGGCCGACTAGCGACTGGGGCCAATGAGCAGTTCTTC

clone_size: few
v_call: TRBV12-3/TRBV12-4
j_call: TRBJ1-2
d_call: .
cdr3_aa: CASSVSAGGGGYTF
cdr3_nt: TGTGCCAGCAGTGTGTCTGCGGGCGGTGGTGGCTACACCTTC

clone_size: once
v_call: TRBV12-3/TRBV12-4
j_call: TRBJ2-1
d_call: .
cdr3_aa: CASRSFRHSYNEQFF
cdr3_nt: TGTGCCAGCCGTTCTTTCCGGCACTCCTACAATGAGCAGTTCTTC

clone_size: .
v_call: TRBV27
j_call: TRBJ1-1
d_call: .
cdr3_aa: CASKFFQRNTEAFF
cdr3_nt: TGTGCCAGCAAGTTCTTTCAGAGGAACACTGAAGCTTTCTTT

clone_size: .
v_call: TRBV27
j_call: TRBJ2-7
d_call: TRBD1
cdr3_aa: CASSPRQGISHEQYF
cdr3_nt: TGTGCCAGCAGTCCGAGACAGGGGATCAGCCACGAGCAGTACTTC

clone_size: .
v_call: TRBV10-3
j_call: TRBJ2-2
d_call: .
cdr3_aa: CAINPGAANTGELFF
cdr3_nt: TGTGCCATCAATCCTGGCGCAGCGAACACCGGGGAGCTGTTTTTT

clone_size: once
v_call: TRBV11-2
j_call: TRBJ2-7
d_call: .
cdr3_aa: CASSLNRYEQYF
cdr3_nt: TGTGCCAGCAGCTTGAATAGATACGAGCAGTACTTC

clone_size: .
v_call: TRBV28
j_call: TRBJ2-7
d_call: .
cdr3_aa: CASTSGGGGLGEQYF
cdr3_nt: TGTGCCAGCACCTCAGGTGGGGGCGGATTAGGGGAGCAGTACTTC

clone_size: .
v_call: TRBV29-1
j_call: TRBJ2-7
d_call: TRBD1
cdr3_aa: CSGQGAGEQYF
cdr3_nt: TGCAGCGGACAGGGGGCTGGGGAGCAGTACTTC

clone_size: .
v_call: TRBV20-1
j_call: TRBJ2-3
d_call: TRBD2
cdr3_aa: CSATTSGDTDTQYF
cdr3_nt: TGCAGTGCCACGACTAGCGGGGACACAGATACGCAGTATTTT

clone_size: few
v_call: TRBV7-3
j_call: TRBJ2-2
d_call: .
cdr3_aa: CASSLTVGSARTGELFF
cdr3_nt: TGTGCCAGCAGCTTAACGGTGGGGTCAGCCCGTACCGGGGAGCTGTTTTTT

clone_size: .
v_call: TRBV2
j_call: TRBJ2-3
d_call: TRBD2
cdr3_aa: CASSVGGDPDTQYF
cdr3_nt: TGTGCCAGCAGTGTCGGGGGGGATCCAGATACGCAGTATTTT

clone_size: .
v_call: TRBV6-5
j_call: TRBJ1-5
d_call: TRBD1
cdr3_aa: CASSYSNPGAGGPQHF
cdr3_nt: TGTGCCAGCAGTTACTCGAACCCCGGCGCAGGGGGCCCCCAGCATTTT

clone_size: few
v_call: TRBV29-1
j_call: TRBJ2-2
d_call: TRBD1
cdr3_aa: CSVEPGQGATGTGELFF
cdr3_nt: TGCAGCGTTGAACCGGGACAGGGGGCGACGGGCACCGGGGAGCTGTTTTTT

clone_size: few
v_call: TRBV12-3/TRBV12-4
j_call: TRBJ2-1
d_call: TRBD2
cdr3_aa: CASSFVSGLYNEQFF
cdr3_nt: TGTGCCAGCAGTTTCGTTAGCGGGTTGTATAATGAGCAGTTCTTC

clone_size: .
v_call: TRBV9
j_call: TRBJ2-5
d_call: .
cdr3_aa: CASSVAAGAYQETQYF
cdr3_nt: TGTGCCAGCAGCGTAGCGGCAGGGGCGTACCAAGAGACCCAGTACTTC

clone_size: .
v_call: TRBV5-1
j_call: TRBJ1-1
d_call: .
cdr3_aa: CASSRSGAPLNTEAFF
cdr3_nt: TGCGCCAGCAGCCGGTCTGGGGCCCCCTTGAACACTGAAGCTTTCTTT

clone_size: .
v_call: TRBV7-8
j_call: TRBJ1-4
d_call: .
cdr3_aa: CASSPGPEEKLFF
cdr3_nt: TGTGCCAGCAGCCCCGGGCCCGAGGAAAAACTGTTTTTT

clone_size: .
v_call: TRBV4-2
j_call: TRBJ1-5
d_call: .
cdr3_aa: CASSQVGRSNQPQHF
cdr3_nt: TGTGCCAGCAGCCAAGTGGGCCGGAGCAATCAGCCCCAGCATTTT

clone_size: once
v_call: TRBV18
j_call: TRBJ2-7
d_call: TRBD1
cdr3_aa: CASSPGTGSGEQYF
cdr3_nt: TGTGCCAGCTCACCAGGGACAGGGTCGGGCGAGCAGTACTTC

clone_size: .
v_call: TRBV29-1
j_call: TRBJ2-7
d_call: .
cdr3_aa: CSVEASGAQKGYEQYF
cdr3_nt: TGCAGCGTTGAGGCCTCCGGGGCCCAGAAAGGGTACGAGCAGTACTTC